This T cell receptor beta chain was captured by sequencing in a study of control samples from healthy donors and cancer patients. Here immunoSEQ multiplex PCR was the method, and the copy in TCRdb shows in-frame clones only, minus some. Of around 55,000 clones listed, 90% to 97% are singletons. The CDR3 spans 15 residues. The V gene's germline CDR1 is SGDLS and CDR2 YYNGEE. Trimming pared 3 bases from V and 2 bases from J, leaving 12 bases between. This chain connects TRBV9 to TRBJ2-1; maybe TRBD2 (6 bases). Sequenced sample: blood. The receptor was isolated from a woman aged 18-35 years in good health. The DNA of the CDR3 is TGTGCCAGCAGCGCCCGGGACTCCCCCTACAATGAGCAGTTCTTC. Its translation is CASSARDSPYNEQFF.